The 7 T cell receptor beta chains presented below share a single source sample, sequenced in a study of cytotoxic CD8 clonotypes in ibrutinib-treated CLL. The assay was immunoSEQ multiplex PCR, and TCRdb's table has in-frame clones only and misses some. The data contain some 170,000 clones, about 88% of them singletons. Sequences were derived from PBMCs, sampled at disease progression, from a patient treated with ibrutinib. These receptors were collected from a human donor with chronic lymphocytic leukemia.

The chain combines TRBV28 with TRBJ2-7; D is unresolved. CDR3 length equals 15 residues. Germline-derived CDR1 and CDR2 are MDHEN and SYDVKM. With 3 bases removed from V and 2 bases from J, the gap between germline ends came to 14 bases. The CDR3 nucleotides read TGTGCCAGCAGTTTGGCTTGGCGGATTGCCTACGAGCAGTACTTC. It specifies CASSLAWRIAYEQYF.

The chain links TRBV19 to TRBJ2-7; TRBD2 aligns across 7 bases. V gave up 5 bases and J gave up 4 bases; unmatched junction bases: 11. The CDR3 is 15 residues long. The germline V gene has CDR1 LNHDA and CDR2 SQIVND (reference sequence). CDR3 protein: CASSFEGGPVYEQYF. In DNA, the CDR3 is TGTGCCAGTAGTTTTGAGGGAGGGCCTGTATACGAGCAGTACTTC.

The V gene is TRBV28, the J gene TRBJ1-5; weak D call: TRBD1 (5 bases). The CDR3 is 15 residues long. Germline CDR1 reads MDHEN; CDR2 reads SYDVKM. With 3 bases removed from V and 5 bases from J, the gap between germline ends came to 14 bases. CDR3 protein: CASSFSGGIYQPQHF. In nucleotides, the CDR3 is TGTGCCAGCAGTTTCAGTGGGGGTATCTATCAGCCCCAGCATTTT.

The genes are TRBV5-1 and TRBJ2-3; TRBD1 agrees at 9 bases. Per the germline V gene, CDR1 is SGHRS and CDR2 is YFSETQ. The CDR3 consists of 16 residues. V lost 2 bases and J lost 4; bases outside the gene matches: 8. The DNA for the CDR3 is TGCGCCAGCAGCTTTTCGGGACAGGGTAATGCAGATACGCAGTATTTT. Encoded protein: CASSFSGQGNADTQYF.

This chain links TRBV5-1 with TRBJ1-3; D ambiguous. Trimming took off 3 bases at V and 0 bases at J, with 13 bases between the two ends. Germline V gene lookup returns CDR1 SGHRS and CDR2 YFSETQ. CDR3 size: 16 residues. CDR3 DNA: TGCGCCAGCAGCTACGAAGCGGGGAACTCTGGAAACACCATATATTTT. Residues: CASSYEAGNSGNTIYF.

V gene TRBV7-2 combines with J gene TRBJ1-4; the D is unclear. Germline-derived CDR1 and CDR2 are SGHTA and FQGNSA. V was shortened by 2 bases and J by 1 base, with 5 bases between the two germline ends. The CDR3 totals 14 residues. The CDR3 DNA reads TGTGCCAGCAGCTTACACAAAACTAATGAAAAACTGTTTTTT. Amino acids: CASSLHKTNEKLFF. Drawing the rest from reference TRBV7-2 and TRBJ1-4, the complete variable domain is GAGVSQSPSNKVTEKGKDVELRCDPISGHTALYWYRQSLGQGLEFLIYFQGNSAPDKSGLPSDRFSAERTGGSVSTLTIQRTQQEDSAVYLCASSLHKTNEKLFFGSGTQLSVL.

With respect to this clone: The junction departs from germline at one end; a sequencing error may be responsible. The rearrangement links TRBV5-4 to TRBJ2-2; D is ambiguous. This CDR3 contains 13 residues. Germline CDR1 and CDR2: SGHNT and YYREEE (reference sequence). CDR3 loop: CASSLSLNQDPEF. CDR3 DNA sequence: TGTGCCAGCAGCTTATCATTAAACCAGGACCCCGAGTTT.